Listed here are 29 T cell receptor beta chains from one sample, sequenced in a study of chemoradiotherapy in HPV16-positive cancers. Produced via immunoSEQ multiplex PCR; TCRdb's table is partial and in-frame only. The table shows tens of thousands of clones, with 88% occurring only once. The material sequenced was blood, taken from a patient who underwent chemoradiotherapy. The receptors shown here come from a human donor with HPV-associated anogenital cancer.

The CDR3 sequence: CASSPNLGQAWYF. The DNA of the CDR3 is TGCGCCAGCAGCCCCAACCTCGGACAGGCTTGGTACTTC. The gene calls are TRBV5-1 and TRBJ2-7; 7 bases are a match to TRBD1. V was clipped by 4 bases and J by 12 bases; unmatched bases: 13. Germline values: CDR1 SGHRS, CDR2 YFSETQ. The CDR3 length is 13 residues.

The chain employs TRBV18 and TRBJ2-1; 11 nucleotides line up with TRBD2. This CDR3 spans 19 amino acids. The ends lost 3 bases at V and 8 bases at J; junction bases unmatched: 18. Germline CDR1 is KGHSH and CDR2 is LQKENI. The CDR3 reads CASSPADSGRAQEFDEQFF. CDR3 in DNA: TGTGCCAGCTCACCTGCGGATAGCGGGAGGGCCCAGGAGTTCGATGAGCAGTTCTTC.

The CDR3 bases are TGCGCCAGCAGCTCTGACGGGGGCTTCCAACTCAATGAGCAGTTCTTC. It yields the protein CASSSDGGFQLNEQFF. The chain joins TRBV5-1 to TRBJ2-1; tentatively, D is TRBD1 or TRBD2 (6 bases each). The CDR3 extends over 16 amino acids. Between the trimmed V and J ends, which lost 3 bases and 6 bases, there was a span of 19 bases. Germline values: CDR1 SGHRS, CDR2 YFSETQ.

Note on this clone: One junction end does not reproduce the germline sequence, and a read error may be involved. The chain carries TRBV7-7 and TRBJ2-5; 11 nucleotides agree with TRBD2. Germline V lookup: CDR1 SSHAT, CDR2 FNYEAQ (reference sequence). The CDR3 is 18 residues long. CDR3 sequence (DNA): TGTGCTAGCAGCTTAGGACAATTAGCGGGAGGGCTTGGAGAGACCCAGTACTTC. Encoded protein: CASSLGQLAGGLGETQYF. The whole variable domain, remainder taken from reference TRBV7-7 and TRBJ2-5, is GAGVSQSPRYKVTKRGQDVTLRCDPISSHATLYWYQQALGQGPEFLTYFNYEAQPDKSGLPSDRFSAERPEGSISTLTIQRTEQRDSAMYRCASSLGQLAGGLGETQYFGPGTRLLVL.

This clone showed up just once. This rearrangement joins TRBV29-1 to TRBJ2-4; 11 positions match TRBD1. CDR3 length equals 17 residues. V trimming: 1 base; J trimming: 9 bases; junction bases outside the gene matches: 14. Germline lookup yields CDR1 SQVTM and CDR2 ANQGSEA. The CDR3 is CSVEVGTGGVGPGIQYF. The CDR3 coding sequence is TGCAGCGTTGAAGTCGGGACAGGGGGAGTTGGCCCGGGCATTCAGTACTTC.

The genes are TRBV18 and TRBJ1-1; D unresolved. Trimming left V 6 bases short and J 1 base short, with 9 bases between. The CDR3 is made up of 13 amino acids. Looked up from germline, CDR1 is KGHSH and CDR2 is LQKENI. CDR3 residues: CASSVGANTEAFF. The CDR3 nucleotides are TGTGCCAGCTCCGTGGGAGCGAACACTGAAGCTTTCTTT. Complete variable domain (other parts from reference TRBV18 and TRBJ1-1): NAGVMQNPRHLVRRRGQEARLRCSPMKGHSHVYWYRQLPEEGLKFMVYLQKENIIDESGMPKERFSAEFPKEGPSILRIQQVVRGDSAAYFCASSVGANTEAFFGQGTRLTVV.

The V call is TRBV2, the J call TRBJ2-5; D assignment may be TRBD1 or TRBD2 (6 bases each). This CDR3 has 13 residues. The V gene lost 3 bases and the J gene lost 4 bases, with 9 bases spanning the gap. Germline lookup yields CDR1 SNHLY and CDR2 FYNNEI. CDR3 sequence reads: CASSDGGRETQYF. For the CDR3, the DNA is TGTGCCAGCAGTGACGGGGGCCGAGAGACCCAGTACTTC.

The chain employs TRBV5-4 and TRBJ2-7, with D tentatively TRBD1 or TRBD2 (5 bases each). CDR3 size: 15 residues. Trimming cost V 0 bases and J 4 bases, with 14 bases left between them. Germline CDR1 reads SGHNT; CDR2 reads YYREEE (reference sequence). This CDR3 is CASSLGGQGVYEQYF. For the CDR3, the DNA is TGTGCCAGCAGCTTGGGTGGCCAGGGAGTGTACGAGCAGTACTTC.

CDR3 amino acids: CASSRAGGMIGKLFF. In DNA form, the CDR3 reads TGTGCCAGCAGCAGAGCTGGGGGGATGATAGGAAAACTGTTTTTT. V is TRBV7-8 and J is TRBJ1-4, with D possibly TRBD1 on 5 matching bases. The V gene's germline CDR1 is SGHVS and CDR2 FQNEAQ. This CDR3 is built from 15 residues. Trimming pared 5 bases from V and 10 bases from J, leaving 20 bases between.

This chain connects TRBV5-6 to TRBJ1-6; the match to TRBD1 covers 10 bases. Germline V gene lookup returns CDR1 SGHDT and CDR2 YYEEEE. CDR3 length equals 14 residues. Losses at the gene ends were 3 bases for V and 8 bases for J; bases not matched to a gene: 2. The CDR3 is CASSWGTGDSPLHF. CDR3 DNA: TGTGCCAGCAGCTGGGGGACAGGGGATTCACCCCTCCACTTT.

The rearrangement links TRBV7-9 to TRBJ2-5; the D is unclear. The ends were cut back, 7 bases at V and 9 bases at J, with 24 bases in the middle. Germline loops: CDR1 SEHNR, CDR2 FQNEAQ (reference sequence). There are 15 residues in the CDR3. The CDR3 protein is CASTSTKGLSGAQYF. As DNA, the CDR3 is TGTGCCAGCACCTCTACCAAGGGCCTGTCTGGGGCCCAGTACTTC.

J is TRBJ2-3 and V is TRBV11-2; D could derive from TRBD1 or TRBD2 (5 bases each). The CDR3 sequence is 16 residues long. V was trimmed by 5 bases and J by 6 bases, leaving 21 bases between them. Germline-derived CDR1 and CDR2 are SGHAT and FQNNGV. The CDR3 loop is CASSQLFRGPEDTQYF. The CDR3 coding sequence is TGTGCCAGCAGCCAACTTTTTCGGGGCCCCGAGGATACGCAGTATTTT.

This chain uses TRBV5-1 with TRBJ2-7; D possibly corresponds to TRBD1 (5 bases). The V and J ends lost 3 bases and 2 bases respectively, with 9 bases between them. Germline-derived CDR1 and CDR2 are SGHRS and YFSETQ. The CDR3 sequence is 13 residues long. CDR3 in DNA: TGCGCCAGCAGCTCCGGCAGGGCCTACGAGCAGTACTTC. As protein: CASSSGRAYEQYF.

The chain uses TRBV25-1 and TRBJ1-2, with D hard to call. V was clipped by 3 bases and J by 4 bases, with 12 bases between them. There are 14 residues in the CDR3. Germline CDR1 MGHDK, CDR2 SYGVNS. CDR3 sequence: CASSDSVAVYGYTF. The CDR3 region has the DNA TGTGCCAGCAGTGATAGTGTCGCAGTCTATGGCTACACCTTC.

V and J are TRBV19 and TRBJ2-1, with D perhaps matching TRBD1 (5 bases). The V gene lost 8 bases and the J gene lost 7 bases, with 12 bases spanning the gap. The CDR3 sequence is 12 residues long. Germline values: CDR1 LNHDA, CDR2 SQIVND (reference sequence). The CDR3 protein is CASPQGRNEQFF. In nucleotides, the CDR3 is TGTGCCAGTCCCCAGGGAAGGAATGAGCAGTTCTTC.

V gene TRBV19 combines with J gene TRBJ2-5, with D uncertain. The germline V gene encodes CDR1 LNHDA and CDR2 SQIVND (reference sequence). The CDR3 sequence is 13 residues long. With 3 bases removed from V and 3 bases from J, the gap between germline ends came to 8 bases. CDR3 bases: TGTGCCAGTAGTATCATTACCAAAGAGACCCAGTACTTC. This encodes CASSIITKETQYF.

This chain connects TRBV28 to TRBJ2-1; maybe TRBD1 (6 bases). Looked up from germline, CDR1 is MDHEN and CDR2 is SYDVKM. CDR3 size: 14 residues. Deletions cut 6 bases from V and 3 bases from J, with 12 bases between. Here the CDR3 reads CASSRDTGYNEQFF. DNA for the CDR3: TGTGCCAGCAGCCGGGACACGGGCTACAATGAGCAGTTCTTC. Full variable domain (missing parts from reference TRBV28 and TRBJ2-1): DVKVTQSSRYLVKRTGEKVFLECVQDMDHENMFWYRQDPGLGLRLIYFSYDVKMKEKGDIPEGYSVSREKKERFSLILESASTNQTSMYLCASSRDTGYNEQFFGPGTRLTVL.

This chain uses TRBV6-5 with TRBJ1-5; 8 nucleotides align to TRBD1. This CDR3 region has 15 residues. Trimming cost V 4 bases and J 6 bases; bases outside gene matches: 8. In germline, CDR1 is MNHEY, CDR2 SVGAGI. CDR3 loop: CASSLSGQGSQPQHF. The CDR3 DNA reads as TGTGCCAGCAGTTTATCCGGACAGGGCAGTCAGCCCCAGCATTTT.

The chain is built from TRBV4-1 and TRBJ2-7, with 7 bases matching TRBD2. The CDR3 sequence is 16 residues long. Unmatched junction bases numbered 5, after V lost 0 bases and J lost 0 bases. Germline assignment: CDR1 MGHRA and CDR2 YSYEKL. DNA for the CDR3: TGCGCCAGCAGCCAAGACCTAGCGGAAAGCTCCTACGAGCAGTACTTC. Translating gives CASSQDLAESSYEQYF.

The chain has TRBV10-3 and TRBJ2-1; 12 nucleotides line up with TRBD2. CDR3 length: 15 residues. The V and J ends lost 5 bases and 3 bases, in that order; junction bases with no gene match: 2. The germline V gene has CDR1 ENHRY and CDR2 SYGVKD. The CDR3 bases are TGTGCCATCAGTCTAGCGGGGGGGCACTACAATGAGCAGTTCTTC. Amino acids: CAISLAGGHYNEQFF.

The chain links TRBV28 to TRBJ1-5; D gene unclear. V shed 1 base and J shed 2 bases, with 15 bases lying between them. Germline V gives CDR1 MDHEN, CDR2 SYDVKM. The CDR3 contains 17 residues. This CDR3 reads CASSLFSPRVGNQPQHF. The CDR3 coding sequence is TGTGCCAGCAGTTTATTTAGCCCTCGAGTGGGCAATCAGCCCCAGCATTTT.

The chain employs TRBV7-9 and TRBJ1-1, with D unresolved. The length of the CDR3 is 15 residues. Per the germline V gene, CDR1 is SEHNR and CDR2 is FQNEAQ (reference sequence). V gave up 5 bases and J gave up 0 bases, with 13 bases separating them. The CDR3 reads CASSGRQNMNTEAFF. CDR3 bases: TGTGCCAGCAGCGGTCGTCAGAATATGAACACTGAAGCTTTCTTT.

The chain links TRBV11-3 to TRBJ2-5, with 10 nucleotides matching TRBD2. The germline gives CDR1 SGHNT, CDR2 YENEEA. The J segment lost 3 bases and the V segment lost 1 base, leaving 8 bases of the junction unmatched. The CDR3 is 17 residues long. CDR3 amino acids: CASSLVSGAGGEETQYF. The CDR3 DNA is TGTGCCAGCAGCTTAGTATCCGGAGCGGGGGGGGAAGAGACCCAGTACTTC.

The rearrangement joins TRBV6-5 to TRBJ2-5; 9 bases agree with TRBD2. Per germline, CDR1 MNHEY and CDR2 SVGAGI. Trimming took 6 bases from V and 5 from J; bases not matched to a gene: 4. The CDR3 loop spans 13 amino acids. CDR3 loop: CASRVAGEETQYF. CDR3 DNA: TGTGCCAGCAGAGTAGCGGGAGAGGAGACCCAGTACTTC.

The J gene is TRBJ1-1, the V gene TRBV7-2; the D gene is possibly TRBD1 (5 bases). The CDR3 loop spans 14 amino acids. The V gene's germline CDR1 is SGHTA and CDR2 FQGNSA. V lost 2 bases, J lost 5 bases, and 12 bases lay in between. CDR3 sequence: CASSLFSGRTEAFF. DNA of the CDR3: TGTGCCAGCAGCTTATTCTCAGGGAGGACTGAAGCTTTCTTT. Variable domain in full (rest from reference TRBV7-2 and TRBJ1-1): GAGVSQSPSNKVTEKGKDVELRCDPISGHTALYWYRQSLGQGLEFLIYFQGNSAPDKSGLPSDRFSAERTGGSVSTLTIQRTQQEDSAVYLCASSLFSGRTEAFFGQGTRLTVV.

The chain has TRBV27 and TRBJ1-6, with D unclear. The CDR3 has 12 residues. In germline, CDR1 is MNHEY, CDR2 SMNVEV (reference sequence). V lost 1 base to trimming and J lost 8 bases, with 3 bases between them. The DNA for the CDR3 is TGTGCCAGCAGTTTATACCATTCACCCCTCCACTTT. It translates to CASSLYHSPLHF.

This chain connects TRBV10-3 to TRBJ1-2, with 7 bases matching TRBD1. The CDR3 contains 14 residues. CDR1 is ENHRY and CDR2 is SYGVKD in the germline V gene. V trimming: 0 bases; J trimming: 5 bases; junction bases outside the gene matches: 3. CDR3 protein: CAISESTGPYGYTF. The DNA for the CDR3 is TGTGCCATCAGTGAGTCGACAGGGCCTTATGGCTACACCTTC.

This rearrangement joins TRBV6-5 to TRBJ1-1; 7 bases align to TRBD1. This CDR3 has 16 amino acids. The V gene's germline CDR1 is MNHEY and CDR2 SVGAGI. With 0 bases clipped from V and 3 bases from J, the junction kept 7 bases outside the gene matches. CDR3 sequence reads: CASSYSRTGVDTEAFF. In DNA, the CDR3 is TGTGCCAGCAGTTACTCGAGGACAGGAGTGGACACTGAAGCTTTCTTT.

This rearrangement joins TRBV7-3 to TRBJ2-4; 9 bases map to TRBD1. The CDR3 is made up of 15 amino acids. Germline V gives CDR1 SGHTA, CDR2 FQGTGA. J lost 8 bases, V lost 1 base, and 6 bases had no gene match. CDR3 nucleotide sequence: TGTGCCAGCAGCTTAAACACAGGGGGCTTGGACATTCAGTACTTC. It encodes CASSLNTGGLDIQYF.